This T cell receptor beta chain was obtained from a study of blood T cell repertoires in COVID-19. Study-level background: Whether acute or convalescent, the COVID-19 samples came from the United States, Italy and Spain. The analysed material was cDNA or gDNA that came from T cells, B-cell-depleted T cells, or PBMCs.

Methods used by the authors: Amplification with reference gene primers provided the estimates of nucleated cell counts. Some clones are missing from TCRdb's copy, which holds only in-frame ones; the method was immunoSEQ multiplex PCR. The V and J calls and clone size are taken from that table; D and trimming were inferred from the DNA. The data hold about 160,000 clones, with approximately 82% observed a single time. V dropped 3 bases and J dropped 6; count of bases not matched to a gene: 4. The CDR3 extends over 13 amino acids. Germline CDR1 SGHTA, CDR2 FQGNSA. Sequencing input: peripheral blood. The J gene is TRBJ2-7, the V gene TRBV7-2, with 8 bases lining up with TRBD2. The receptor was isolated from a woman older than 75 with acute or convalescent COVID-19. CDR3 region: CASSLSSGIEQYF. The CDR3 coding sequence is TGTGCCAGCAGCTTGAGTAGCGGGATCGAGCAGTACTTC.